The 13 T cell receptor beta chains given below trace back to one sample, sequenced in a study of blood T cell repertoires in COVID-19 (dated by TCRdb to the early 2020s). Library creation used the immunoSEQ multiplex PCR assay. Here the immuneACCESS table is served through TCRdb, limited to in-frame sequences with V and J called. Missing clones are a known gap in these copies; in checked studies unresolved V genes cover under half, and the rest lacks a known reason. This sample is represented by 110,000 or so clones; about 86% of them were singletons. The ten largest clones capture 2% to 2.5% of the sample. The material sequenced was peripheral blood. The receptors derive from a woman aged 45-59 years with acute or convalescent COVID-19.

The V gene is TRBV5-1, the J gene TRBJ2-2; 10 bases line up with TRBD2. Germline V gives CDR1 SGHRS, CDR2 YFSETQ. With 3 bases clipped from V and 7 bases from J, the junction kept 12 bases outside the gene matches. The CDR3 has 17 amino acids. The CDR3 DNA reads TGCGCCAGCAGCTCCCGAGCGGGGGGGCCGATGTTCGGGGAGCTGTTTTTT. Protein: CASSSRAGGPMFGELFF.

The chain is built from TRBV5-1 and TRBJ2-5, with 11 positions matching TRBD2. The V gene end was trimmed by 4 bases and the J gene end by 3 bases; junction bases not matched to a gene: 8. The CDR3 contains 16 residues. In germline, CDR1 is SGHRS, CDR2 YFSETQ. CDR3 nucleotide sequence: TGCGCCAGCAGCCTATTAGCGGGAGGGCCAGAAGAGACCCAGTACTTC. Encoded protein: CASSLLAGGPEETQYF. The variable domain in full, completed from reference TRBV5-1 and TRBJ2-5, reads KAGVTQTPRYLIKTRGQQVTLSCSPISGHRSVSWYQQTPGQGLQFLFEYFSETQRNKGNFPGRFSGRQFSNSRSEMNVSTLELGDSALYLCASSLLAGGPEETQYFGPGTRLLVL.

This chain connects TRBV2 to TRBJ1-6; D not certain. CDR3 length equals 15 residues. The ends were cut back, 3 bases at V and 3 bases at J, with 9 bases in the middle. Looked up from germline, CDR1 is SNHLY and CDR2 is FYNNEI. CDR3 amino acids: CASSEAPHYNSPLHF. In DNA, the CDR3 is TGTGCCAGCAGTGAGGCCCCGCACTATAATTCACCCCTCCACTTT.

The rearrangement links TRBV4-1 to TRBJ1-2; D unclear. Germline V lookup: CDR1 MGHRA, CDR2 YSYEKL. Trimming took off 1 base at V and 1 base at J, with 7 bases between the two ends. The CDR3 is 14 residues long. The CDR3 sequence: CASSQVTGNYGYTF. The DNA for the CDR3 is TGCGCCAGCAGCCAAGTAACGGGTAACTATGGCTACACCTTC.

This clone has more than one count but fewer than ten. V gene TRBV12-3 or TRBV12-4 combines with J gene TRBJ1-4; tentatively, D is TRBD1 (5 bases). Trimming removed 2 bases at V and 11 bases at J, with 12 bases between. The CDR3 consists of 13 residues. The CDR3 DNA reads TGTGCCAGCAGTTTATCACAGGTTCAGAAACTGTTTTTT. It codes for CASSLSQVQKLFF.

J is TRBJ2-7 and V is TRBV18, with D tentatively TRBD1 (6 bases). Germline loops: CDR1 KGHSH, CDR2 LQKENI. V lost 3 bases, J lost 1 base, and 7 bases lay in between. This CDR3 has 13 amino acids. CDR3 loop: CASSPDRSYEQYF. CDR3 nucleotide sequence: TGTGCCAGCTCACCGGACAGATCCTACGAGCAGTACTTC.

The genes are TRBV24-1 and TRBJ2-2; 8 nucleotides align to TRBD1. From germline, CDR1 is KGHDR and CDR2 SFDVKD. The trim removed 1 base at V and 5 bases at J, leaving 8 bases unmatched. The CDR3 contains 17 residues. CDR3 residues: CATSDFHWTGRTGELFF. The CDR3 DNA is TGTGCCACCAGTGATTTCCATTGGACAGGGAGAACCGGGGAGCTGTTTTTT.

V usage is TRBV7-9 and J usage is TRBJ1-1; the D is unclear. The CDR3 runs 11 residues. Germline CDR1 reads SEHNR; CDR2 reads FQNEAQ (reference sequence). Trimming took off 1 base at V and 7 bases at J, with 4 bases between the two ends. Here the CDR3 reads CASSLGGEAFF. Written as DNA, the CDR3 is TGTGCCAGCAGCTTAGGAGGTGAAGCTTTCTTT.

The chain recombines TRBV11-2 with TRBJ2-5, with 11 positions matching TRBD2. Looked up from germline, CDR1 is SGHAT and CDR2 is FQNNGV. The CDR3 covers 18 residues. V trimming: 3 bases; J trimming: 0 bases; junction bases outside the gene matches: 9. In DNA form, the CDR3 reads TGTGCCAGCAGCTTTGAATTGGCTAGCGGGAGGTACCAAGAGACCCAGTACTTC. Its protein is CASSFELASGRYQETQYF.

This rearrangement joins TRBV24-1 to TRBJ1-1; perhaps TRBD1 as D (5 bases). The CDR3 consists of 14 residues. Trimming removed 6 bases from V and 4 bases from J, with 14 bases in between. The germline CDR1 and CDR2 sequences are KGHDR and SFDVKD. This CDR3 reads CATSLIRVGTEAFF. The CDR3 nucleotides are TGTGCCACCAGTCTTATCAGGGTGGGCACTGAAGCTTTCTTT.

The gene calls are TRBV18 and TRBJ1-3, with 7 bases aligning to TRBD1. The CDR3 is made up of 14 amino acids. Trimming cost V 5 bases and J 0 bases; bases outside gene matches: 1. Germline V gives CDR1 KGHSH, CDR2 LQKENI. CDR3 coding DNA: TGTGCCAGCTCAGGGACAGTCTCTGGAAACACCATATATTTT. Protein: CASSGTVSGNTIYF.

The CDR3 DNA sequence: TGCGCCAGCAGCTTGGTCAGGGAGAACACTGAAGCTTTCTTT. It is translated as CASSLVRENTEAFF. The chain joins TRBV5-1 to TRBJ1-1; D might be TRBD1 (5 bases). The germline V gene encodes CDR1 SGHRS and CDR2 YFSETQ. CDR3 size: 14 residues. The V end was cut by 0 bases, the J end by 1 base, with 7 bases between.

This chain uses TRBV4-1 with TRBJ2-4; 10 nucleotides align to TRBD1. Germline V lookup: CDR1 MGHRA, CDR2 YSYEKL. This CDR3 has 16 amino acids. Trimming took 5 bases from V and 8 from J; bases not matched to a gene: 12. The CDR3 DNA reads as TGCGCCAGCAGCAGACCGACAGGGGGCAAGGGGGACATTCAGTACTTC. This translates into CASSRPTGGKGDIQYF.